This T cell receptor (beta chain) was sequenced during a study of T cell responses to AZD1222 COVID-19 vaccine (dated by TCRdb to about 2021). Regarding the study in general: AZD1222 recipients given second doses at about 4 weeks or at about 12 weeks were pooled, since spike-specific TCR depth and breadth were not found to differ between the two schedules. TCR sequencing was performed for approximately 240 trial participants, of whom about 200 were given two doses of AZD1222 and some 26 were given two doses of MenACWY control vaccine. Trial participants were enrolled by age into subgroups of 18-55, 56-69 and 70-plus years, and around 150, 28 and 57 TCR-sequenced participants, respectively, were included in these subgroups.

The CDR3 regions of human TCRbeta chains were analyzed by immunosequencing. On the authors' methods: Repertoire TCRs were matched against a reference library of SARS-CoV-2-specific TCRs generated with the MIRA antigen-specificity platform. Breadth was defined as the fraction of unique TCRs that were SARS-CoV-2-associated, and depth was defined as the fraction of total T cells that were SARS-CoV-2-associated. Using the MIRA data, each spike-specific TCR was assigned both to the spike region to which the TCR was reactive and to a CD4 or CD8 class. Log10-transformed breadth and depth values were compared by one-way ANOVA with Sidak's multiple comparisons tests. In TCRdb, the immuneACCESS table is reduced to in-frame sequences with V and J assigned. These tables do not hold every clone; where another copy was compared, an unresolved V gene accounts for under half, and the others remain unexplained. Clone size and the V and J calls come from that table; the DNA yielded D and trimming. The sample data list over 100,000 clones, and around 84% of these were observed just once. The leading ten clones occupy 20% to 25% of the sample.

What the research found in general, with its limitations: After two AZD1222 doses, both the breadth and the depth of spike-specific TCRs were significantly higher than at day 0 and than in MenACWY recipients. Vaccine-associated CD4 TCRs spanned the whole spike protein, with dominant responses in regions 160-218 and 743-854. Conclusions about previously exposed vaccinees are limited, since just six or seven AZD1222 recipients were seropositive for SARS-CoV-2 at baseline. Because no day 14 peak-response samples were available, repertoires were characterized only after the peak T cell response. The 56-69-year group was small, and its depth increase did not reach significance, likely because of low power. Participants were mostly white British and included more females than males, and it was suggested by the authors that clonal diversity may have been underestimated. Reportedly, close to half of the unique spike-specific TCRs recognized epitopes lying outside the regions that are mutated in the B.1.351 and B.1.1.7 variants.

Turning to this clone: The target of this receptor is not known. No per-base quality is available; no much larger clone lies one base away.

In the paper's terms, the time point label means: baseline before first vaccination. The vaccinee samples were drawn from two UK trials, COV001 and COV002, one of which was a single-blind randomized controlled phase 2/3 trial testing AZD1222 (ChAdOx1 nCoV-19) in healthy adults. For TCRbeta chain sequencing, PBMC samples were collected from trial participants at day 0 and at day 28 after the second dose. Taken from the germline V gene, the CDR1 and CDR2 loops are MNHEY and SVGAGI. Taken from cysteine to phenylalanine, the CDR3 has 14 residues. Only the CDR3 portion is preserved as DNA: 42 bases, with reading frame beginning at the first base. V sheds 2 bases and J sheds 2 bases, leaving 10 bases between their ends.

The clonotype comes from an adult in good health. The chain is assembled from TRBV6-5 and TRBJ2-7; TRBD2 is possibly the D segment (5 matching bases). The sample consisted of peripheral blood, taken on day 0 of AZD1222 vaccination. The bases read TGTGCCAGCAGTTACGACTGGCGGGCCTACGAGCAGTACTTC. This gives the protein CASSYDWRAYEQYF.